The 11 T cell receptor beta chains given below trace back to one sample, sequenced in a study of hypomethylating agent response in myelodysplastic syndrome. Method: immunoSEQ multiplex PCR; TCRdb's copy keeps in-frame clones and lacks some. Of about 3,000 clones listed, 70% to 80% were seen once; the top ten hold about 11%. The source material was bone marrow, sampled before or after starting hypomethylating agent treatment for myelodysplastic syndrome (not recorded which). The receptors come from a human donor with myelodysplastic syndrome.

The chain links TRBV19 to TRBJ1-6, with D tentatively TRBD1 (6 bases). The germline V gene has CDR1 LNHDA and CDR2 SQIVND (reference sequence). V was trimmed by 4 bases and J by 7 bases, leaving 14 bases between them. The CDR3 extends over 15 amino acids. The CDR3 reads CASSKTRGGNSPLHF. In nucleotides, the CDR3 is TGTGCCAGTAGTAAAACCAGGGGTGGCAATTCACCCCTCCACTTT.

The chain recombines TRBV23-1 with TRBJ1-1, with D maybe TRBD1 (5 bases). TRBV23-1 is treated as an ORF (open reading frame) with a function not yet certain. Trimming removed 3 bases from V and 1 base from J, with 12 bases in between. This CDR3 has 15 amino acids. The CDR3 region has the DNA TGCGCCAGCAGTCATTTCATTGACAGGAACACTGAAGCTTTCTTT. Translation: CASSHFIDRNTEAFF.

This clone was seen only a few times. The chain carries TRBV6-4 and TRBJ2-3; 11 bases line up with TRBD2. V lost 3 bases and J lost 1; bases outside the gene matches: 0. Germline loops: CDR1 MRHNA, CDR2 SNTAGT. The CDR3 sequence is 15 residues long. The CDR3 reads CASSETSGGTDTQYF. CDR3 coding DNA: TGTGCCAGCAGTGAGACTAGCGGGGGCACAGATACGCAGTATTTT.

As concerns this clone: One end of the junction is discordant with germline, which a read error may explain. J is TRBJ2-7 and V is TRBV4-2; D not certain. Germline loops: CDR1 LGHNA, CDR2 YNFKEQ. This CDR3 spans 14 amino acids. The CDR3 spells CASSQGDSSHEQYF. DNA for the CDR3: TGTGCCAGCAGCCAAGGGGATAGCTCCCACGAGCAGTACTTC.

The V call is TRBV6-1, the J call TRBJ1-5; D possibly corresponds to TRBD1 (6 bases). Trimming cost V 2 bases and J 1 base, with 15 bases left between them. The germline CDR1 and CDR2 sequences are MNHNS and SASEGT. The CDR3 loop spans 17 amino acids. CDR3 loop: CASSEYGAGASNQPQHF. DNA of the CDR3: TGTGCCAGCAGTGAATACGGGGCAGGGGCCAGCAATCAGCCCCAGCATTTT.

The chain combines TRBV30 with TRBJ1-3; D not resolved. CDR3 length: 14 residues. Germline lookup yields CDR1 GTSNPN and CDR2 SVGIG (reference sequence). V lost 4 bases and J lost 0, with 10 bases in between. CDR3 bases: TGTGCCTGGAACGGGCAGAACTCTGGAAACACCATATATTTT. Amino acids: CAWNGQNSGNTIYF.

The chain uses TRBV13 and TRBJ1-2; 10 bases fit TRBD1. V shed 4 bases, J shed 2 bases, and the junction held 1 base outside the gene matches. The V gene's germline CDR1 is PRHDT and CDR2 FYEKMQ (reference sequence). The CDR3 extends over 14 amino acids. This CDR3 reads CASSWGQGNYGYTF. CDR3 DNA sequence: TGTGCCAGCAGCTGGGGACAGGGGAACTATGGCTACACCTTC.

The V and J genes are TRBV7-6 and TRBJ2-7, with TRBD1 matching over 9 bases. Germline V gene lookup returns CDR1 SGHVS and CDR2 FNYEAQ. The trim removed 1 base at V and 6 bases at J, leaving 10 bases unmatched. This CDR3 has 16 residues. The CDR3 nucleotides are TGTGCCAGCAGCTTAGTTGCGACAGGGGGGATGGGCGAGCAGTACTTC. Residues: CASSLVATGGMGEQYF.

The table lists this clone with a count of one. This rearrangement joins TRBV7-9 to TRBJ2-1; no reliable D call. CDR1 and CDR2 from the germline V gene are SEHNR and FQNEAQ (reference sequence). V lost 0 bases and J lost 12, with 15 bases in between. This CDR3 is built from 14 residues. The CDR3 here is CASSLAGGKIGQFF. The CDR3 region has the DNA TGTGCCAGCAGCTTAGCGGGTGGAAAGATTGGGCAGTTCTTC.

The genes are TRBV7-8 and TRBJ2-7, with D possibly being TRBD1 (6 bases). The V and J ends lost 1 base and 7 bases respectively, with 17 bases between them. Germline V gives CDR1 SGHVS, CDR2 FQNEAQ. The CDR3 totals 15 residues. The CDR3 sequence is CASSLEQGRIHEQYF. DNA of the CDR3: TGTGCCAGCAGCTTAGAACAGGGTAGGATCCATGAGCAGTACTTC.

V and J are TRBV10-3 and TRBJ1-2, with a possible D match to TRBD1 (5 bases). V dropped 0 bases and J dropped 4 bases, with 21 bases sitting between them. Germline-derived CDR1 and CDR2 are ENHRY and SYGVKD. This CDR3 comprises 18 residues. Written as DNA, the CDR3 is TGTGCCATCAGTGAGTCGGGGGAAAGGACCCCTTCGCTCTATGGCTACACCTTC. Amino acid sequence: CAISESGERTPSLYGYTF.